This record looks at one T cell receptor (beta chain) sequence and its context. As yet, its antigen is unknown. TCRdb independently ran MiXCR on the RACE reads; one entry per CDR3 protein. The sample includes about 260,000 distinct CDR3 sequences, about 9% of them seen just once. Time point specified: pre-sensitization, week 0. The treatment is: therapeutic diphenylcyclopropenone sensitization with weekly scalp DPC. The CDR3 covers 13 residues. The V end lost 8 bases, the J end lost 8 bases, and 18 bases lay between the germline ends. This specimen belongs to a study of human T cells and chemical hapten exposure. Overall study: Patch tests applied 0.01% DPC to the upper back, read at 6 days. General study points: Relative to controls, expanded TCRs formed significantly more large CDR3 similarity clusters.

The sequenced sample was whole blood, obtained in connection with sensitization to the hapten diphenylcyclopropenone (DPC). The receptor was derived from a woman between 35 and 50 years old with alopecia areata. Some clones in this sample may be carry-over from other donors' samples. The J gene is TRBJ2-5, the V gene TRBV12-3 or TRBV12-4; no definite D call. The CDR3 sequence is CASRKGRFSTQYF. The CDR3 DNA sequence: TGTGCCAGCCGTAAGGGAAGATTTTCCACCCAGTACTTC.